The sequence of this TCR beta chain was determined in a study of blood T cell repertoires in COVID-19. Background on the study: Acute and convalescent COVID-19 specimens originated in the United States, Italy and Spain. Sources were T cells, B-cell-depleted T cells, or PBMCs; the material itself was cDNA or gDNA.

Germline assignment: CDR1 MGHRA and CDR2 YSYEKL. The CDR3 runs 16 residues. V shed 2 bases, J shed 8 bases, and the junction held 13 bases outside the gene matches. Per the authors' pipeline: Amplification with reference gene primers provided the estimates of nucleated cell counts. The table came from immunoSEQ multiplex PCR; TCRdb's copy has only in-frame clones and leaves some out. Clonal size and the V and J genes are those of that table, whereas D and trimming came from the DNA. The sample shows over 100,000 clones, over 65% of them seen only once. This TCR was recovered from a woman aged 55-69 years with acute or convalescent COVID-19. Sequencing used peripheral blood. The V gene is TRBV4-1, the J gene TRBJ1-2; TRBD1 matches at 8 bases. The CDR3 spells CASSQNQGAAWVGYTF. Here the CDR3 DNA reads TGCGCCAGCAGCCAAAATCAGGGGGCGGCTTGGGTCGGCTACACCTTC.